This T cell receptor beta chain was sequenced during a study of T-cell memory formation after mild COVID-19. Trimming removed 3 bases at V and 4 bases at J, with 3 bases between. The CDR3 spans 11 residues. Germline V CDR1 and CDR2: SNHLY, FYNNEI. TCRdb ran MiXCR on the 5' RACE reads and lists one entry per CDR3 protein. The sample yields approximately 450,000 distinct CDR3 sequences, about 20% seen once. Sequencing was done on a sample of PBMCs or a T cell subset sorted from them (not recorded which). The receptor was isolated from an adult woman who had mild COVID-19 (a few samples of this study predate the infection). Cell type and time point are not known. The gene calls are TRBV2 and TRBJ2-5; no reliable D call. This chain's CDR3 is CASSDRETQYF. The CDR3 DNA follows: TGTGCCAGCAGTGACCGAGAGACCCAGTACTTC.